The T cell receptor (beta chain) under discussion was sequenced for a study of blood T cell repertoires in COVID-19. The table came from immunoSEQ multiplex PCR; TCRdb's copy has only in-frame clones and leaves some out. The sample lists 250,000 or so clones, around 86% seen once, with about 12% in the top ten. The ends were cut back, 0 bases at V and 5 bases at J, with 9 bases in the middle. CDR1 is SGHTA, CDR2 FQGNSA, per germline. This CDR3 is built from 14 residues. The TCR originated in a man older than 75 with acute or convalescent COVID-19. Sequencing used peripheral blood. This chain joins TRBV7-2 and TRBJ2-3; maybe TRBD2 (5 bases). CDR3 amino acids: CASSLASGGDTQYF. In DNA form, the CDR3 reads TGTGCCAGCAGCTTAGCGTCAGGAGGAGATACGCAGTATTTT.